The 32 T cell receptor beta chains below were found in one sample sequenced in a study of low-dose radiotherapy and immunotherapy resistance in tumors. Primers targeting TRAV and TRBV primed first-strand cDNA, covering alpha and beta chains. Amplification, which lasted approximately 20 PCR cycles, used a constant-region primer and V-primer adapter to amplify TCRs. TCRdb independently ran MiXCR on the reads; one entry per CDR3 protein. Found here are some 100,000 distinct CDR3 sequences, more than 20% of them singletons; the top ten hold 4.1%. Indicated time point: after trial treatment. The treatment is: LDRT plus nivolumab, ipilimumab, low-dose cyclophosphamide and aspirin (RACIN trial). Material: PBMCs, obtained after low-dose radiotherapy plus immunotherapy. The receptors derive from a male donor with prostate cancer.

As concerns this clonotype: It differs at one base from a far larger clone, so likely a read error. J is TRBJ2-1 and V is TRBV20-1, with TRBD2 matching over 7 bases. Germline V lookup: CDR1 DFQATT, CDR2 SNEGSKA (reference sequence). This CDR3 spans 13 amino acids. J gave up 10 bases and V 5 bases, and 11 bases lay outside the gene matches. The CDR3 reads CSAPGGTSYEQFF. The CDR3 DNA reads TGCAGTGCTCCGGGGGGAACCTCCTACGAGCAGTTCTTC.

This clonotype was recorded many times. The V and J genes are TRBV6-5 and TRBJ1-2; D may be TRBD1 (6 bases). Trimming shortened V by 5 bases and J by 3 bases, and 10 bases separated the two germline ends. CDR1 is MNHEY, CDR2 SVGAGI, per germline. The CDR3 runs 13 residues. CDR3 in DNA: TGTGCCAGCAGTGACAGGCCCGACTATGGCTACACCTTC. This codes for CASSDRPDYGYTF.

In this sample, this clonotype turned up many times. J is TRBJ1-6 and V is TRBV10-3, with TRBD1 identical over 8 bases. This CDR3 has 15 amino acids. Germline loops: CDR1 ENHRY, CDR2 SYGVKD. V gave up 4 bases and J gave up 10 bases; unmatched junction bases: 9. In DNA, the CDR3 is TGTGCCATCAGTGTAGACAGGGGTGAGAACTCACCCCTCCACTTT. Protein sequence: CAISVDRGENSPLHF.

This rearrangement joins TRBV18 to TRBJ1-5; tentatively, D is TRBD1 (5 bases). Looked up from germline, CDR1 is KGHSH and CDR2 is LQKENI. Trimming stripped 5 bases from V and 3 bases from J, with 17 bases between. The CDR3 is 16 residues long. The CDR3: CASSSGTETINQPQHF. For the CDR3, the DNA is TGTGCCAGCTCAAGTGGGACGGAAACCATCAATCAGCCCCAGCATTTT. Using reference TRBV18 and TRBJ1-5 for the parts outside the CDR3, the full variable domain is NAGVMQNPRHLVRRRGQEARLRCSPMKGHSHVYWYRQLPEEGLKFMVYLQKENIIDESGMPKERFSAEFPKEGPSILRIQQVVRGDSAAYFCASSSGTETINQPQHFGDGTRLSIL.

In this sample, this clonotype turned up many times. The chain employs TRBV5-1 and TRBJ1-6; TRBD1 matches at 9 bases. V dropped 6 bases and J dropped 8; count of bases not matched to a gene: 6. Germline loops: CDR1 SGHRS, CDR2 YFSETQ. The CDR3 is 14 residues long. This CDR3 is CASTAGQGHSPLHF. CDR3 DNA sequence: TGCGCCAGCACGGCGGGACAGGGCCATTCACCCCTCCACTTT.

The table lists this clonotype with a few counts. Here the CDR3 reads CASSPDSLRAQYF. CDR3 bases: TGTGCCAGCAGTCCGGATTCCCTGAGGGCCCAGTACTTC. The chain joins TRBV12-3 or TRBV12-4 to TRBJ2-5; D perhaps matches TRBD2 (5 bases). This CDR3 spans 13 amino acids. V was cut by 5 bases and J by 9 bases, with 16 bases left in between.

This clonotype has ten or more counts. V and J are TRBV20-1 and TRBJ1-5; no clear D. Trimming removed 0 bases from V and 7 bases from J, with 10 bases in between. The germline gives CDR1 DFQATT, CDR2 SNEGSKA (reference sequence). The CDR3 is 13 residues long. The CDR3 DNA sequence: TGCAGTGCTAGAGAACTGATAGGCCAGCCCCAGCATTTT. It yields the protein CSARELIGQPQHF.

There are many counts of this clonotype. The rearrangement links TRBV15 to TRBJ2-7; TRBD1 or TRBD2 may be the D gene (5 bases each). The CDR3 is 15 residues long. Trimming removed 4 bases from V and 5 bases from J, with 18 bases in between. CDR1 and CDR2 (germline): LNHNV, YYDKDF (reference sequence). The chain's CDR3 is CATSTGTAVNDEQYF. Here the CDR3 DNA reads TGTGCCACCAGCACGGGGACCGCCGTTAACGACGAGCAGTACTTC.

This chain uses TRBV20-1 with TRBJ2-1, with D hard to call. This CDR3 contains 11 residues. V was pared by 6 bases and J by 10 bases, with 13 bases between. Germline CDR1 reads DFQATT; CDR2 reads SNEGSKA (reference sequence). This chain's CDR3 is CSATIAKEQFF. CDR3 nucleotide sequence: TGCAGTGCCACCATCGCCAAAGAGCAGTTCTTC.

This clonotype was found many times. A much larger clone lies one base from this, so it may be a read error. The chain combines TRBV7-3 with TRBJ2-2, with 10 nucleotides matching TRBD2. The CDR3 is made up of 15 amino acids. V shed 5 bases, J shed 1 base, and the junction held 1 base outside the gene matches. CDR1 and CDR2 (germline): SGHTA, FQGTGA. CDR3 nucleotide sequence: TGTGCCAGCAGCGTAGCGGGGGGGAACACCGGGGAGCTGTTTTTT. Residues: CASSVAGGNTGELFF.

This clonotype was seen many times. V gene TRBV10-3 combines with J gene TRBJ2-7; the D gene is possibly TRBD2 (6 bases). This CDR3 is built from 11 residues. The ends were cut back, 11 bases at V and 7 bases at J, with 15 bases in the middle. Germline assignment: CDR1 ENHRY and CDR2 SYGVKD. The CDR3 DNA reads TGTGCCTCGGCGTCGGAGGGGGAGCAGTACTTC. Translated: CASASEGEQYF.

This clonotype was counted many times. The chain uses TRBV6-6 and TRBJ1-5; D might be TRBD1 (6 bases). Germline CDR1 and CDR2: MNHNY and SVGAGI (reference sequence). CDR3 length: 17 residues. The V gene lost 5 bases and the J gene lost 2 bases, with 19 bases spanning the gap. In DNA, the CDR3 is TGTGCCAGCAGTAACCGGGACACCTGGGGGGGCAATCAGCCCCAGCATTTT. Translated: CASSNRDTWGGNQPQHF.

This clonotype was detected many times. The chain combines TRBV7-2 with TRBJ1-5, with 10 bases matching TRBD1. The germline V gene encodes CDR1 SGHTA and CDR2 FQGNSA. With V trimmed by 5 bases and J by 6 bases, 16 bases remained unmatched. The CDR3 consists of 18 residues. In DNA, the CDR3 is TGTGCCAGCAGCCCACAGCGACAGGGGGCATTTTTTGGTCAGCCCCAGCATTTT. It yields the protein CASSPQRQGAFFGQPQHF.

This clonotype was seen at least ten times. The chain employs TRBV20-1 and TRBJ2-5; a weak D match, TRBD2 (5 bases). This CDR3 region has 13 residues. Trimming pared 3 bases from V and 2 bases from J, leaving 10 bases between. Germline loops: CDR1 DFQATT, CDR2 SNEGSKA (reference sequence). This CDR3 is CSARHGEQETQYF. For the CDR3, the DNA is TGCAGTGCTAGGCACGGGGAACAAGAGACCCAGTACTTC.

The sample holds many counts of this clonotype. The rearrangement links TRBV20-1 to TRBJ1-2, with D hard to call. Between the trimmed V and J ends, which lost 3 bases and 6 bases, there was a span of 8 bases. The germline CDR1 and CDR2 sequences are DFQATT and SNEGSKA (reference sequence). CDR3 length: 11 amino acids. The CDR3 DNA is TGCAGTGCTAGGTACCCAAATGGCTACACCTTC. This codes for CSARYPNGYTF.

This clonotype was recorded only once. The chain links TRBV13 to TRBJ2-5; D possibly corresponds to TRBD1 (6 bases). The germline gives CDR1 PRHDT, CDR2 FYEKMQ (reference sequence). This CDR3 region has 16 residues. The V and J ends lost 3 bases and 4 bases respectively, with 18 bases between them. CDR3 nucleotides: TGTGCCAGCAGCTTGGGGGCAGGGGTGATTGGAGAGACCCAGTACTTC. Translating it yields CASSLGAGVIGETQYF. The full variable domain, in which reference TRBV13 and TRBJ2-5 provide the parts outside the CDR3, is AAGVIQSPRHLIKEKRETATLKCYPIPRHDTVYWYQQGPGQDPQFLISFYEKMQSDKGSIPDRFSAQQFSDYHSELNMSSLELGDSALYFCASSLGAGVIGETQYFGPGTRLLVL.

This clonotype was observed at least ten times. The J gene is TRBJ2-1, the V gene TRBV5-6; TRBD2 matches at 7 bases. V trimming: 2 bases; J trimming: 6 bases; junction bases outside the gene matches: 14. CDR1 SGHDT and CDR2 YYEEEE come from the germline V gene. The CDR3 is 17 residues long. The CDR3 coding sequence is TGTGCCAGCAGCTTACGGGACCACCTTGGGGGGGGCAATGAGCAGTTCTTC. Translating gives CASSLRDHLGGGNEQFF.

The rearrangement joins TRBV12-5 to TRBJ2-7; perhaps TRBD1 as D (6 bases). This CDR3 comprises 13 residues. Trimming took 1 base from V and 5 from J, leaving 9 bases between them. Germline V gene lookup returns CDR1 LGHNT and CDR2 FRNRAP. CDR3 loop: CASGLEQGDEQYF. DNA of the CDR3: TGTGCTAGTGGTTTGGAACAGGGCGACGAGCAGTACTTC.

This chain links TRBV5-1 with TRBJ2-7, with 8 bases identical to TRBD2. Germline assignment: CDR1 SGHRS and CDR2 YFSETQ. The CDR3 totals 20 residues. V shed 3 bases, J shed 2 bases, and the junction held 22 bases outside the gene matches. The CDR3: CASSWWTGGRGAQGAYEQYF. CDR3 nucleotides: TGCGCCAGCAGCTGGTGGACCGGCGGGCGGGGGGCCCAGGGAGCCTACGAGCAGTACTTC.

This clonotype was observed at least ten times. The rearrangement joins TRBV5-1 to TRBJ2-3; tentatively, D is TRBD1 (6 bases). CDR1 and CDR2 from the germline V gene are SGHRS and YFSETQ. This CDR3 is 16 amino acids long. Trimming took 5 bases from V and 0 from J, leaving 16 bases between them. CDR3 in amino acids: CASRSAGATSTDTQYF. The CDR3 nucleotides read TGCGCCAGCAGATCCGCAGGGGCCACTAGCACAGATACGCAGTATTTT.

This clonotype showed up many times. Here the CDR3 DNA reads TGTGCCAGCCAAGGGACCGCCCATGAGACCCAGTACTTC. Translated, it gives CASQGTAHETQYF. The V call is TRBV28, the J call TRBJ2-5; D might be TRBD1 or TRBD2, each matching 5 bases. The CDR3 runs 13 residues. Germline CDR1 MDHEN, CDR2 SYDVKM. Trimming cost V 8 bases and J 5 bases, with 15 bases left between them.

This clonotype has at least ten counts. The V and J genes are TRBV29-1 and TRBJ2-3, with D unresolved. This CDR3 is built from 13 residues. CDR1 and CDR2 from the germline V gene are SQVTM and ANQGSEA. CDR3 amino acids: CSASGVATDTQYF. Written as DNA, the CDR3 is TGCAGTGCCAGTGGTGTGGCCACAGATACGCAGTATTTT.

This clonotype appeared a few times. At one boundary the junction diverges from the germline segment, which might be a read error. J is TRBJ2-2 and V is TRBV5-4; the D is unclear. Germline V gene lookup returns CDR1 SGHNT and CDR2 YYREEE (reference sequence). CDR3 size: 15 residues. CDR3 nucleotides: TGTGCCAGCAGCTTGAGGCTGGGGAACGCCGGGGAGCTGTTTTTT. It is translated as CASSLRLGNAGELFF. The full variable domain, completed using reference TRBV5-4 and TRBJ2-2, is ETGVTQSPTHLIKTRGQQVTLRCSSQSGHNTVSWYQQALGQGPQFIFQYYREEENGRGNFPPRFSGLQFPNYSSELNVNALELDDSALYLCASSLRLGNAGELFFGEGSRLTVL.

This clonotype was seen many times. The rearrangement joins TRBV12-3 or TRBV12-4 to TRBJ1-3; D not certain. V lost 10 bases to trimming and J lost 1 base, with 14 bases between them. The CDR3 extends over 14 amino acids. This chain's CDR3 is CATKKRGSGNTIYF. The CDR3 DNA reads TGTGCCACTAAAAAGAGAGGGTCTGGAAACACCATATATTTT.

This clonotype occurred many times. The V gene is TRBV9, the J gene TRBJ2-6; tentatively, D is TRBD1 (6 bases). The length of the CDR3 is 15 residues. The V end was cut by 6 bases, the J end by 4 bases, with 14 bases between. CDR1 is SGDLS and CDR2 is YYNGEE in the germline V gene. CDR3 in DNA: TGTGCCAGCAATCCAGGGGTAGCCGGGGCCAACGTCCTGACTTTC. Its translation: CASNPGVAGANVLTF. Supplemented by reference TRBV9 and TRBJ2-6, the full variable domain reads DSGVTQTPKHLITATGQRVTLRCSPRSGDLSVYWYQQSLDQGLQFLIQYYNGEERAKGNILERFSAQQFPDLHSELNLSSLELGDSALYFCASNPGVAGANVLTFGAGSRLTVL.

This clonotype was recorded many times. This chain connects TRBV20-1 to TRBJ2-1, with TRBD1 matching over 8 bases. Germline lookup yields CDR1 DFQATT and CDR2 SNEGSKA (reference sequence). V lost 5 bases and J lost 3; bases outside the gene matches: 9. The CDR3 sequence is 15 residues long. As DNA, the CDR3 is TGCAGTGCTGAGGAAAGGACAGGGTACTACAATGAGCAGTTCTTC. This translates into CSAEERTGYYNEQFF.

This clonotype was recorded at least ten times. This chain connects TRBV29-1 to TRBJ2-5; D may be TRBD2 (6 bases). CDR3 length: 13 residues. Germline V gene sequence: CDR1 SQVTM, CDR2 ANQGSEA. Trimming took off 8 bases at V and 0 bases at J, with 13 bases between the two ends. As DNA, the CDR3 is TGCAGCACCCCGGCGGGGAACCAAGAGACCCAGTACTTC. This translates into CSTPAGNQETQYF. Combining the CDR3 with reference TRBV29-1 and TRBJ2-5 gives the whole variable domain SAVISQKPSRDICQRGTSLTIQCQVDSQVTMMFWYRQQPGQSLTLIATANQGSEATYESGFVIDKFPISRPNLTFSTLTVSNMSPEDSSIYLCSTPAGNQETQYFGPGTRLLVL.

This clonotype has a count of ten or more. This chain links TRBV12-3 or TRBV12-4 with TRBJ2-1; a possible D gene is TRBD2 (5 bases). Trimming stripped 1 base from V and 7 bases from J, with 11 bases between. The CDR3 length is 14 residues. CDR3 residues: CASSLVEGHNEQFF. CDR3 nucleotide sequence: TGTGCCAGCAGTTTAGTTGAGGGCCATAATGAGCAGTTCTTC.

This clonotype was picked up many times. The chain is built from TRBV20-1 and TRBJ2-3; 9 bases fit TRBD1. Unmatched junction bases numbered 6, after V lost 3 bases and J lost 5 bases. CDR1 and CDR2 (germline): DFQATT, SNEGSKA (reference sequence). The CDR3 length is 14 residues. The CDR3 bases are TGCAGTGCTAGCCACAGGGGGCAAGGAGATACGCAGTATTTT. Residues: CSASHRGQGDTQYF.

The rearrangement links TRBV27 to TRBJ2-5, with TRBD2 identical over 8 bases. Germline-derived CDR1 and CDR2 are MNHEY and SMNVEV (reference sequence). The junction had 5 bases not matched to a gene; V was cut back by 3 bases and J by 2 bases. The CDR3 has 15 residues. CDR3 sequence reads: CASSFQTSGQETQYF. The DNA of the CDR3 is TGTGCCAGCAGTTTTCAAACTAGCGGTCAAGAGACCCAGTACTTC.

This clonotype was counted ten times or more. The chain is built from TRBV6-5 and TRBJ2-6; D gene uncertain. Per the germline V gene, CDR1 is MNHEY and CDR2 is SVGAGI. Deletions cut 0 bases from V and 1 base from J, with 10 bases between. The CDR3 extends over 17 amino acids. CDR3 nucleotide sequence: TGTGCCAGCAGTTACTCTTTTCCGGGTTCTGGGGCCAACGTCCTGACTTTC. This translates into CASSYSFPGSGANVLTF.

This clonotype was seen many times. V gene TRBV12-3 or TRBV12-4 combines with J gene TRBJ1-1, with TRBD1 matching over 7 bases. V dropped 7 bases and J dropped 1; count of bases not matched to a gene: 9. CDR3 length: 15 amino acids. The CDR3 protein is CASNIGGLRNTEAFF. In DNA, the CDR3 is TGTGCCAGCAACATAGGGGGCCTGAGGAACACTGAAGCTTTCTTT.